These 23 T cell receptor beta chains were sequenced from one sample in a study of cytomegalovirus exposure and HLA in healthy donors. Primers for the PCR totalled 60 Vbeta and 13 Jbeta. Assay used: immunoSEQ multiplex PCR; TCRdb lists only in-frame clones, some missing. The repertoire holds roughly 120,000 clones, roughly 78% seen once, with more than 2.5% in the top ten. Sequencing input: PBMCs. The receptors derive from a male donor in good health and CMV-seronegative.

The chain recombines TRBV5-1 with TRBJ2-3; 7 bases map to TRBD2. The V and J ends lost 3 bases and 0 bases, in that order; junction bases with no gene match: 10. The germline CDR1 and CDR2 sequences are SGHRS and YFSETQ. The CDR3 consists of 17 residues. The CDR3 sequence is CASSSQPSGLSTDTQYF. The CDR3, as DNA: TGCGCCAGCAGCTCCCAACCTAGCGGCCTTAGCACAGATACGCAGTATTTT.

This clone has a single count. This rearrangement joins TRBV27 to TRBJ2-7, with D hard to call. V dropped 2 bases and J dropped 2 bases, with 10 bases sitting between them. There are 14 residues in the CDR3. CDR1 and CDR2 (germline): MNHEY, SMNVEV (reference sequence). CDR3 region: CASSLRYPPYEQYF. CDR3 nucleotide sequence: TGTGCCAGCAGTTTACGGTATCCTCCCTACGAGCAGTACTTC.

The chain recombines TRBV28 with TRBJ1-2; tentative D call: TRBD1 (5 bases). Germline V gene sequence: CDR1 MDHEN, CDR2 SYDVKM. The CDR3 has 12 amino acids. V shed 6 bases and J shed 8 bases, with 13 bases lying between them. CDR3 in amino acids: CASSPGGGGYTF. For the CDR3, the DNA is TGTGCCAGCAGCCCTGGGGGGGGAGGCTACACCTTC.

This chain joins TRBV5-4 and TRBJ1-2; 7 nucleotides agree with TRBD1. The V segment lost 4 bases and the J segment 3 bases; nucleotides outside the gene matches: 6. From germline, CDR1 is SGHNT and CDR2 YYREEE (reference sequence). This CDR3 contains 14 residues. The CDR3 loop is CASSLPGQHYGYTF. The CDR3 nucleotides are TGTGCCAGCAGCCTACCGGGACAGCACTATGGCTACACCTTC.

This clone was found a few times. The CDR3 spells CASSHHGAPRRQGSSYEQYF. The CDR3 nucleotides are TGCGCCAGCAGTCACCACGGGGCCCCCAGGCGTCAGGGGAGCTCCTACGAGCAGTACTTC. This sequence joins TRBV23-1 and TRBJ2-7; possibly TRBD1 for D (6 bases). TRBV23-1 is an ORF, and what it does is uncertain. Trimming stripped 3 bases from V and 0 bases from J, with 27 bases between. The CDR3 loop spans 20 amino acids.

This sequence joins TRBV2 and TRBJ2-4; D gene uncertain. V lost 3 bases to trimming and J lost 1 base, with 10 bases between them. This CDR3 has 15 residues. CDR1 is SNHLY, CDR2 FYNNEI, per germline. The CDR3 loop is CASSDVARAKNIQYF. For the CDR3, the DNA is TGTGCCAGCAGTGATGTGGCCAGGGCCAAAAACATTCAGTACTTC.

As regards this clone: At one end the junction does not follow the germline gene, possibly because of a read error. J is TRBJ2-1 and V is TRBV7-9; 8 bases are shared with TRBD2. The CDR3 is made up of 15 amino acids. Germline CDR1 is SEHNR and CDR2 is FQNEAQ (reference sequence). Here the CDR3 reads CSSSSGGRDYNEQFF. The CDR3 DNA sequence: TGTTCCAGCAGCTCGGGGGGGAGAGACTACAATGAGCAGTTCTTC. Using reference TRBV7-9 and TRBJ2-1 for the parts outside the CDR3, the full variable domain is DTGVSQNPRHKITKRGQNVTFRCDPISEHNRLYWYRQTLGQGPEFLTYFQNEAQLEKSRLLSDRFSAERPKGSFSTLEIQRTEQGDSAMYLCSSSSGGRDYNEQFFGPGTRLTVL.

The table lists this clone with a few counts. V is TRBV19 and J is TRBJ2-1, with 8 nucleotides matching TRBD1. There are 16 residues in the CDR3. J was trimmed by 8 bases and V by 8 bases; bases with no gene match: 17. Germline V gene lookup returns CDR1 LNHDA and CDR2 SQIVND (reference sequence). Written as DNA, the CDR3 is TGTGCCAGTGACGGGGCCGGGACAGGACCCTCCGATGAGCAGTTCTTC. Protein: CASDGAGTGPSDEQFF.

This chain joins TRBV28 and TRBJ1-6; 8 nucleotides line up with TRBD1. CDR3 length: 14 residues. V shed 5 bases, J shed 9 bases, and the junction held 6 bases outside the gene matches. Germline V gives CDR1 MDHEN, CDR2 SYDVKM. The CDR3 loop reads CASSLPGGGSPLHF. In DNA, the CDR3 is TGTGCCAGCAGTCTACCAGGGGGCGGTTCACCCCTCCACTTT.

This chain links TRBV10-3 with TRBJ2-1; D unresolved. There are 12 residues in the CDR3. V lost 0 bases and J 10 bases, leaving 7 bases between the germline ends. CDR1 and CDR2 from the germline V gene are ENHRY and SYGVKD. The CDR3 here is CAISESPREQFF. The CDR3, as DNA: TGTGCCATCAGTGAGTCTCCCAGGGAGCAGTTCTTC.

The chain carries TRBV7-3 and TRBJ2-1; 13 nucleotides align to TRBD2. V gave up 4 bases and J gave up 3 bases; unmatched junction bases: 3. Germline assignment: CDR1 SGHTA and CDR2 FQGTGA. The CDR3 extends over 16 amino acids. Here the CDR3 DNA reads TGTGCCAGCAGCTCGACTAGCGGGGGGCTCTACAATGAGCAGTTCTTC. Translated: CASSSTSGGLYNEQFF.

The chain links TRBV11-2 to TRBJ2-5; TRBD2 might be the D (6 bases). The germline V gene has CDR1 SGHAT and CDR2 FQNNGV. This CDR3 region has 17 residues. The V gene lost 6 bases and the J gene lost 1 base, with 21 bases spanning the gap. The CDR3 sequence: CASRPNRDSHPQETQYF. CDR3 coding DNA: TGTGCCAGCAGGCCAAACCGGGACTCACATCCCCAAGAGACCCAGTACTTC.

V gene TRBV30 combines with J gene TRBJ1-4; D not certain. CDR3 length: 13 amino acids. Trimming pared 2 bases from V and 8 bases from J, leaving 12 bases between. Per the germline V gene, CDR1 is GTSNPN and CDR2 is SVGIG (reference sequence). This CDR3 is CAWSSGINEKLFF. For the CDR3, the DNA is TGTGCCTGGAGTAGCGGGATTAACGAAAAACTGTTTTTT.

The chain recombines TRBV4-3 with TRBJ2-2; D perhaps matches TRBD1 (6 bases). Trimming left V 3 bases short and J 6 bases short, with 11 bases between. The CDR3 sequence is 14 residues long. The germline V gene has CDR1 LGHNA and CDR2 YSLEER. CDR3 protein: CASSQRTVPGELFF. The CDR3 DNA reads TGCGCCAGCAGCCAGCGGACAGTCCCCGGGGAGCTGTTTTTT.

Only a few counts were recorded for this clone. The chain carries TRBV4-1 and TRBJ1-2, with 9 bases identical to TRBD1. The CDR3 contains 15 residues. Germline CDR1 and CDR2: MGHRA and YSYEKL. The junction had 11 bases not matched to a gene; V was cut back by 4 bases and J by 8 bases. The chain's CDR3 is CASSPTTGTGFGYTF. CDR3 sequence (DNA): TGCGCCAGCAGCCCTACCACCGGGACAGGGTTCGGCTACACCTTC.

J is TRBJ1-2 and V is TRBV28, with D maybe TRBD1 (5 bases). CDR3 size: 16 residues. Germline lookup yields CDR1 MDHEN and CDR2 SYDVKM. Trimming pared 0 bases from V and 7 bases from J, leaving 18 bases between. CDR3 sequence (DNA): TGTGCCAGCAGTTTATGGTCTCGGGAGGGGTCGGGTGGCTACACCTTC. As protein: CASSLWSREGSGGYTF.

The CDR3 DNA is TGTGCCAGCAGCCCTGGGACAGCCTATGGCTACACCTTC. As protein: CASSPGTAYGYTF. This sequence joins TRBV14 and TRBJ1-2; TRBD1 matches at 7 bases. The CDR3 totals 13 residues. Germline values: CDR1 SGHDN, CDR2 FVKESK. V lost 4 bases, J lost 4 bases, and 3 bases stayed unmatched.

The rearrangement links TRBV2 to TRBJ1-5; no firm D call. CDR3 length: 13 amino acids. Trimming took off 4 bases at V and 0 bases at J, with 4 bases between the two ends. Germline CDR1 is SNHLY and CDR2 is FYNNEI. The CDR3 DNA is TGTGCCAGCAGTGTAAATAGCAATCAGCCCCAGCATTTT. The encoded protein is CASSVNSNQPQHF.

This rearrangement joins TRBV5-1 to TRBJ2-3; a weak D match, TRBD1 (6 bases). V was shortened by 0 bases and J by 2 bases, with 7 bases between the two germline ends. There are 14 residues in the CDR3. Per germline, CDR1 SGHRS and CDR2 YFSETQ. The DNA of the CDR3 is TGCGCCAGCAGCTTGGACAGGGTCACAGATACGCAGTATTTT. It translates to CASSLDRVTDTQYF.

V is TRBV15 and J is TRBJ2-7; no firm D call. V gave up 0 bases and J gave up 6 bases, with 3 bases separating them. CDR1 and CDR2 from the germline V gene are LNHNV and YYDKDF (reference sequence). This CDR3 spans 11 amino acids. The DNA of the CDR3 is TGTGCCACCAGCAGAGATCTCGAGCAGTACTTC. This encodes CATSRDLEQYF.

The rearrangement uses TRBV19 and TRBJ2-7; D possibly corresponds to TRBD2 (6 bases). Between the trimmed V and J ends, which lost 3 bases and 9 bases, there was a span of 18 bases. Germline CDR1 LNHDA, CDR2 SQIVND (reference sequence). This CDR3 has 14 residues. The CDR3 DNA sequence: TGTGCCAGTAGTATCTTGGCAGCGGCCGGGGGGCAGTACTTC. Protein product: CASSILAAAGGQYF.

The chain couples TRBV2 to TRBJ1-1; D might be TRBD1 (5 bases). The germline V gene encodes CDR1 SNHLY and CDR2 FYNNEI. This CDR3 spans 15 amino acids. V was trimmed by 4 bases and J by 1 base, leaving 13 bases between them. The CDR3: CASSAGHPRNTEAFF. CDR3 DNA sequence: TGTGCCAGCAGTGCAGGACACCCGCGGAACACTGAAGCTTTCTTT.

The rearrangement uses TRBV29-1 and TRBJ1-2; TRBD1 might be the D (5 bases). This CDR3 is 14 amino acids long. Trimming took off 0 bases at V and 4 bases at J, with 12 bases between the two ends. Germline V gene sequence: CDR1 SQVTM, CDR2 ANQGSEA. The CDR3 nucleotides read TGCAGCGTTGAAGATAGGGGATCGGGCTATGGCTACACCTTC. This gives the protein CSVEDRGSGYGYTF.